What follows are 30 T cell receptor beta chains derived from one specimen sequenced in a study of blood T cell repertoires in COVID-19. Libraries were prepared by immunoSEQ multiplex PCR; TCRdb keeps only in-frame clonotypes and omits some of them. The data contain 120,000 to 150,000 clones, 87% of them singletons. Sequenced sample: peripheral blood. These receptors were taken from a middle-aged woman with acute or convalescent COVID-19.

The chain employs TRBV19 and TRBJ2-7; 8 bases agree with TRBD2. The CDR3 extends over 18 amino acids. CDR1 is LNHDA, CDR2 SQIVND, per germline (reference sequence). V was pared by 1 base and J by 2 bases, with 13 bases of the junction left unmatched. CDR3: CASSIGGPAGDYAYEQYF. CDR3 DNA sequence: TGTGCCAGTAGTATAGGGGGGCCAGCGGGGGACTACGCCTACGAGCAGTACTTC.

The V gene is TRBV27, the J gene TRBJ2-3, with D possibly being TRBD2 (6 bases). V was clipped by 3 bases and J by 8 bases, with 6 bases between them. Per the germline V gene, CDR1 is MNHEY and CDR2 is SMNVEV (reference sequence). This CDR3 region has 11 residues. CDR3 amino acids: CASSFGGTQYF. For the CDR3, the DNA is TGTGCCAGCAGTTTCGGGGGTACGCAGTATTTT.

The chain combines TRBV12-3 or TRBV12-4 with TRBJ2-7; D remains unclear. V lost 4 bases, J lost 3 bases, and 4 bases lay in between. This CDR3 region has 11 residues. CDR3 loop: CASSSYYEQYF. The CDR3 bases are TGTGCCAGCAGTTCCTACTACGAGCAGTACTTC.

The rearrangement joins TRBV6-5 to TRBJ1-6, with D perhaps matching TRBD1 (5 bases). This CDR3 is built from 16 residues. Trimming shortened V by 0 bases and J by 9 bases, and 15 bases separated the two germline ends. Germline loops: CDR1 MNHEY, CDR2 SVGAGI. As DNA, the CDR3 is TGTGCCAGCAGTTACTCCCTACAGGACCGAAGTTCACCCCTCCACTTT. Encoded protein: CASSYSLQDRSSPLHF.

This rearrangement joins TRBV19 to TRBJ1-5; possibly TRBD1 for D (5 bases). The CDR3 is made up of 14 amino acids. The V and J ends lost 6 bases and 7 bases respectively, with 16 bases between them. Germline V gene sequence: CDR1 LNHDA, CDR2 SQIVND (reference sequence). CDR3: CASRPSQGGQPQHF. CDR3 nucleotide sequence: TGTGCCAGTAGGCCCTCCCAGGGTGGGCAGCCCCAGCATTTT.

The chain carries TRBV7-2 and TRBJ2-3; 11 bases fit TRBD1. This CDR3 contains 17 residues. J lost 2 bases, V lost 5 bases, and 9 bases had no gene match. Germline V gives CDR1 SGHTA, CDR2 FQGNSA. The DNA for the CDR3 is TGTGCCAGCAGCCCCCTAGGGACAGGGGGTCTCACAGATACGCAGTATTTT. It yields the protein CASSPLGTGGLTDTQYF. The full variable domain, completed using reference TRBV7-2 and TRBJ2-3, is GAGVSQSPSNKVTEKGKDVELRCDPISGHTALYWYRQSLGQGLEFLIYFQGNSAPDKSGLPSDRFSAERTGGSVSTLTIQRTQQEDSAVYLCASSPLGTGGLTDTQYFGPGTRLTVL.

The rearrangement joins TRBV4-3 to TRBJ2-3; 8 bases map to TRBD2. V lost 8 bases, J lost 0 bases, and 7 bases stayed unmatched. Germline V gene sequence: CDR1 LGHNA, CDR2 YSLEER. The CDR3 length is 15 residues. The CDR3 region is CASAKLAVSTDTQYF. In nucleotides, the CDR3 is TGCGCCAGCGCCAAACTAGCGGTTAGCACAGATACGCAGTATTTT.

For the CDR3, the DNA is TGTGCCACCAGTGATAATACAGGGACGGGAGGCTACACCTTC. It translates to CATSDNTGTGGYTF. The genes are TRBV24-1 and TRBJ1-2; D may be TRBD1 (6 bases). V was clipped by 3 bases and J by 8 bases, with 15 bases between them. This CDR3 has 14 amino acids. Germline assignment: CDR1 KGHDR and CDR2 SFDVKD.

This clone has only one observation. The CDR3 sequence: CASSAWTREGAFF. In DNA form, the CDR3 reads TGTGCCAGCAGCGCCTGGACCCGGGAGGGAGCTTTCTTT. This chain links TRBV7-2 with TRBJ1-1; no clear D. The V gene's germline CDR1 is SGHTA and CDR2 FQGNSA. The ends were cut back, 5 bases at V and 10 bases at J, with 17 bases in the middle. This CDR3 region has 13 residues.

The V gene is TRBV5-6, the J gene TRBJ2-1; 13 bases line up with TRBD2. CDR3 length: 19 residues. CDR1 SGHDT and CDR2 YYEEEE come from the germline V gene. V trimming: 2 bases; J trimming: 4 bases; junction bases outside the gene matches: 12. CDR3 DNA sequence: TGTGCCAGCAGCTTCGGACTAGCGGGAGACTCCAATCCTTACAATGAGCAGTTCTTC. Translating it yields CASSFGLAGDSNPYNEQFF.

J is TRBJ1-1 and V is TRBV30; TRBD1 is a possible D gene (6 bases). Deletions cut 2 bases from V and 7 bases from J, with 14 bases between. In germline, CDR1 is GTSNPN, CDR2 SVGIG (reference sequence). This CDR3 is 13 amino acids long. The CDR3 loop is CAWSWNRGGEAFF. DNA of the CDR3: TGTGCCTGGAGTTGGAATAGAGGGGGTGAAGCTTTCTTT.

The rearrangement links TRBV11-2 to TRBJ2-3; D possibly corresponds to TRBD1 (6 bases). CDR3 length: 14 amino acids. Germline CDR1 and CDR2: SGHAT and FQNNGV. V lost 3 bases, J lost 4 bases, and 11 bases lay in between. CDR3 in DNA: TGTGCCAGCAGCTTCCACAGGGTGGCAGATACGCAGTATTTT. Amino acids: CASSFHRVADTQYF. Full variable domain (remainder filled in from reference TRBV11-2 and TRBJ2-3): EAGVAQSPRYKIIEKRQSVAFWCNPISGHATLYWYQQILGQGPKLLIQFQNNGVVDDSQLPKDRFSAERLKGVDSTLKIQPAKLEDSAVYLCASSFHRVADTQYFGPGTRLTVL.

This chain joins TRBV4-3 and TRBJ2-7; 10 nucleotides align to TRBD1. V gave up 8 bases and J gave up 5 bases; unmatched junction bases: 9. This CDR3 is 14 amino acids long. Germline V lookup: CDR1 LGHNA, CDR2 YSLEER. CDR3: CASAPGQGMNEQYF. CDR3 nucleotide sequence: TGCGCCAGCGCGCCGGGACAGGGGATGAACGAGCAGTACTTC.

The CDR3 protein is CASSERFWGNQPQHF. CDR3 DNA sequence: TGTGCCAGCAGTGAGCGGTTTTGGGGCAATCAGCCCCAGCATTTT. The gene calls are TRBV6-4 and TRBJ1-5; D is unclear. V lost 3 bases and J lost 2, with 11 bases in between. This CDR3 contains 15 residues. Germline loops: CDR1 MRHNA, CDR2 SNTAGT.

This clone has just a few counts. The genes are TRBV5-1 and TRBJ2-1, with 9 bases lining up with TRBD2. Germline lookup yields CDR1 SGHRS and CDR2 YFSETQ. The CDR3 loop spans 17 amino acids. V shed 3 bases, J shed 3 bases, and the junction held 10 bases outside the gene matches. DNA of the CDR3: TGCGCCAGCAGCTACACGGGAGTAGCGGGAGTCTACAATGAGCAGTTCTTC. Amino acids: CASSYTGVAGVYNEQFF.

The chain recombines TRBV4-3 with TRBJ2-2; D ambiguous. Trimming shortened V by 3 bases and J by 4 bases, and 6 bases separated the two germline ends. CDR3 length equals 13 residues. Germline V gives CDR1 LGHNA, CDR2 YSLEER. Written as DNA, the CDR3 is TGCGCCAGCAGCCATCCGGGCACCGGGGAGCTGTTTTTT. It encodes CASSHPGTGELFF.

This chain joins TRBV2 and TRBJ1-5; a possible D gene is TRBD1 (5 bases). The CDR3 is made up of 14 amino acids. Between the trimmed V and J ends, which lost 6 bases and 5 bases, there was a span of 14 bases. The germline gives CDR1 SNHLY, CDR2 FYNNEI. The CDR3 DNA is TGTGCCAGCAGACCCGCGGGGGGTTATCAGCCCCAGCATTTT. Its translation: CASRPAGGYQPQHF. Full variable domain (remainder filled in from reference TRBV2 and TRBJ1-5): EPEVTQTPSHQVTQMGQEVILRCVPISNHLYFYWYRQILGQKVEFLVSFYNNEISEKSEIFDDQFSVERPDGSNFTLKIRSTKLEDSAMYFCASRPAGGYQPQHFGDGTRLSIL.

The V and J genes are TRBV6-5 and TRBJ2-6, with D perhaps matching TRBD1 (5 bases). This CDR3 is 14 amino acids long. Germline V gives CDR1 MNHEY, CDR2 SVGAGI. V gave up 6 bases and J gave up 0 bases, with 6 bases separating them. CDR3 bases: TGTGCCAGCAGGACAGTCTCTGGGGCCAACGTCCTGACTTTC. It specifies CASRTVSGANVLTF.

CDR3 DNA sequence: TGTGCCAGCAGCCAAGCGTCAGGGGAGCGCCAGCCCCAGCATTTT. Amino acids: CASSQASGERQPQHF. This rearrangement joins TRBV3-1 (or the pseudogene TRBV3-2) to TRBJ1-5, with a possible D match to TRBD1 (6 bases). The CDR3 consists of 15 residues. Germline V gene sequence: CDR1 LGHDT, CDR2 YNNKEL (reference sequence). V was cut by 1 base and J by 7 bases, with 14 bases left in between.

This clone is a singleton in its sample. The chain has TRBV28 and TRBJ1-2; D is possibly TRBD1 (5 bases). Germline V CDR1 and CDR2: MDHEN, SYDVKM. Trimming pared 5 bases from V and 5 bases from J, leaving 18 bases between. This CDR3 region has 15 residues. The CDR3, as DNA: TGTGCCAGCAGTACACCACTGAACAGGTTATATGGCTACACCTTC. Encoded protein: CASSTPLNRLYGYTF.

The V gene is TRBV20-1, the J gene TRBJ1-1; D gene uncertain. Trimming removed 6 bases from V and 2 bases from J, with 19 bases in between. CDR1 and CDR2 from the germline V gene are DFQATT and SNEGSKA (reference sequence). There are 15 residues in the CDR3. The CDR3 spells CSASQSSTPNTEAFF. In nucleotides, the CDR3 is TGCAGTGCCAGTCAATCTTCGACTCCCAACACTGAAGCTTTCTTT.

This chain links TRBV7-7 with TRBJ2-7; 7 bases align to TRBD1. V gave up 3 bases and J gave up 2 bases; unmatched junction bases: 1. This CDR3 spans 13 amino acids. CDR1 and CDR2 (germline): SSHAT, FNYEAQ (reference sequence). The CDR3 region has the DNA TGTGCCAGCAGCTTGGGACAGCCCTACGAGCAGTACTTC. Its translation is CASSLGQPYEQYF.

V usage is TRBV3-1 (or the pseudogene TRBV3-2) and J usage is TRBJ1-6, with unresolved D. The CDR3 runs 16 residues. The germline V gene has CDR1 LGHDT and CDR2 YNNKEL (reference sequence). V lost 1 base and J lost 7, with 14 bases in between. CDR3 region: CASSQGFGLRNSPLHF. The CDR3 region has the DNA TGTGCCAGCAGCCAAGGGTTTGGATTGAGGAATTCACCCCTCCACTTT.

This rearrangement joins TRBV6-6 to TRBJ1-5, with D perhaps TRBD1 (6 bases). The germline CDR1 and CDR2 sequences are MNHNY and SVGAGI (reference sequence). The CDR3 has 15 residues. V was trimmed by 8 bases and J by 7 bases, leaving 21 bases between them. In DNA, the CDR3 is TGTGCCAGCGGTTTAAGGGGGTCAGAGGGCCAGCCCCAGCATTTT. Its protein product is CASGLRGSEGQPQHF.

As for this clone: This same CDR3 is encoded by further DNA sequences in the sample. This chain uses TRBV18 with TRBJ1-5; 9 bases fit TRBD1. Germline V CDR1 and CDR2: KGHSH, LQKENI. With 4 bases clipped from V and 4 bases from J, the junction kept 2 bases outside the gene matches. There are 14 residues in the CDR3. Here the CDR3 reads CASSRQGGNQPQHF. DNA of the CDR3: TGTGCCAGCTCACGACAGGGGGGGAATCAGCCCCAGCATTTT. The full variable domain, completed using reference TRBV18 and TRBJ1-5, is NAGVMQNPRHLVRRRGQEARLRCSPMKGHSHVYWYRQLPEEGLKFMVYLQKENIIDESGMPKERFSAEFPKEGPSILRIQQVVRGDSAAYFCASSRQGGNQPQHFGDGTRLSIL.

This clone was seen a single time. The gene calls are TRBV4-3 and TRBJ2-7; 7 bases are shared with TRBD2. V dropped 1 base and J dropped 11; count of bases not matched to a gene: 8. CDR3 length: 13 amino acids. The germline V gene has CDR1 LGHNA and CDR2 YSLEER. DNA of the CDR3: TGCGCCAGCAGCCAAGGCGACGGGAGGAGTAAGTACTTC. Translated, it gives CASSQGDGRSKYF.

The genes are TRBV5-6 and TRBJ2-7; no reliable D call. Per the germline V gene, CDR1 is SGHDT and CDR2 is YYEEEE. The length of the CDR3 is 15 residues. Trimming cost V 4 bases and J 2 bases, with 16 bases left between them. CDR3 DNA sequence: TGTGCCAGCAGCGCTCAGGCTTCCCCTACCTACGAGCAGTACTTC. Amino acids: CASSAQASPTYEQYF.

V gene TRBV24-1 combines with J gene TRBJ2-7; perhaps TRBD1 as D (5 bases). The CDR3 runs to 17 residues. In germline, CDR1 is KGHDR, CDR2 SFDVKD. Trimming took off 0 bases at V and 4 bases at J, with 18 bases between the two ends. For the CDR3, the DNA is TGTGCCACCAGTGATTTGCCAGGACACCCCGGACGGTACGAGCAGTACTTC. This sequence encodes CATSDLPGHPGRYEQYF.

This rearrangement joins TRBV9 to TRBJ2-2, with 10 bases fitting TRBD2. The CDR3 loop spans 17 amino acids. CDR1 is SGDLS and CDR2 is YYNGEE in the germline V gene. J gave up 4 bases and V 2 bases, and 8 bases lay outside the gene matches. CDR3 loop: CASSVRGAGGATGELFF. The CDR3 bases are TGTGCCAGCAGCGTCCGAGGAGCGGGGGGGGCCACCGGGGAGCTGTTTTTT.

The chain joins TRBV29-1 to TRBJ1-2; 11 nucleotides match TRBD1. CDR3 length: 12 residues. With 6 bases clipped from V and 6 bases from J, the junction kept 3 bases outside the gene matches. Germline V CDR1 and CDR2: SQVTM, ANQGSEA. The CDR3, as DNA: TGCAGCGTGGGGGACAGGGGGAATGGCTACACCTTC. Protein product: CSVGDRGNGYTF. Full variable domain (missing parts from reference TRBV29-1 and TRBJ1-2): SAVISQKPSRDICQRGTSLTIQCQVDSQVTMMFWYRQQPGQSLTLIATANQGSEATYESGFVIDKFPISRPNLTFSTLTVSNMSPEDSSIYLCSVGDRGNGYTFGSGTRLTVV.